This T cell receptor (beta chain) was identified during a study of T cell responses to AZD1222 COVID-19 vaccine. Study at large: Second doses at about 4 or about 12 weeks were pooled.

On this clone itself: Its target is not known.

Here immunoSEQ multiplex PCR was the method, and the copy in TCRdb shows in-frame clones only, minus some. The sample consists of 85,000 to 130,000 clones, 75% to 90% of them appearing once. This CDR3 comprises 16 residues. Trimming took off 0 bases at V and 1 base at J, with 10 bases between the two ends. Germline V gene lookup returns CDR1 KGHSH and CDR2 LQKENI. Study results and limitations: Donors were mostly white British, more females; clonal diversity possibly underestimated. Without day 14 samples, only post-peak T cell repertoires were studied. Regions left unmutated in variants are reportedly the target of nearly half of spike-specific TCRs.

The genes are TRBV18 and TRBJ2-1; tentatively, D is TRBD1 (6 bases). The TCR was taken from an adult in good health. The sample consisted of peripheral blood, taken on day 0 of AZD1222 vaccination. CDR3 amino acids: CASSPPGQGSYNEQFF. The CDR3 nucleotides are TGTGCCAGCTCACCACCGGGCCAGGGGTCCTACAATGAGCAGTTCTTC.